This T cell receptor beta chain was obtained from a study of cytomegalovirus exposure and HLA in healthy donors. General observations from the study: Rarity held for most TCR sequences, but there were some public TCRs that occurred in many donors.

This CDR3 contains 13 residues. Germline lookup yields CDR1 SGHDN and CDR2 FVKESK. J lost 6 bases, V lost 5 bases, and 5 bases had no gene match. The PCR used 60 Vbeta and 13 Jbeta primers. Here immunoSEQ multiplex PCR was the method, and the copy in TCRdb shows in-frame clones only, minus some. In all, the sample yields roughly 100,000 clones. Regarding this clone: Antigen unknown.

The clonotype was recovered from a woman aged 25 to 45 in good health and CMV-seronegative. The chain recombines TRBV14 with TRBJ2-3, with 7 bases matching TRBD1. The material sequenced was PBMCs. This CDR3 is CASSSTGSDTQYF. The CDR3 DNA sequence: TGTGCCAGCAGCTCGACAGGGTCTGATACGCAGTATTTT.